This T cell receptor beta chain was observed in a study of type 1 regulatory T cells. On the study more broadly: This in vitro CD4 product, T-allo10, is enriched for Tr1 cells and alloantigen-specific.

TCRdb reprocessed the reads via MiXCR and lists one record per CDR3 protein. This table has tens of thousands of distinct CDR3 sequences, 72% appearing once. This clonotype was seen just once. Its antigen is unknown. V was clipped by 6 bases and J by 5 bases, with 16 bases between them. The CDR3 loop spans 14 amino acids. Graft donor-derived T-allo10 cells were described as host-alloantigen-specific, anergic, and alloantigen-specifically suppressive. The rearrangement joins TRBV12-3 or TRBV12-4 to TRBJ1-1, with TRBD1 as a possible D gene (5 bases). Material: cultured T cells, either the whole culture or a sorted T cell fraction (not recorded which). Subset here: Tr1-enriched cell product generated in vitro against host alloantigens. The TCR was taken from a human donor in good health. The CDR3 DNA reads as TGTGCCAGCAGCTGGGGCAGGGTGGGAACTGAAGCTTTCTTT. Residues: CASSWGRVGTEAFF.